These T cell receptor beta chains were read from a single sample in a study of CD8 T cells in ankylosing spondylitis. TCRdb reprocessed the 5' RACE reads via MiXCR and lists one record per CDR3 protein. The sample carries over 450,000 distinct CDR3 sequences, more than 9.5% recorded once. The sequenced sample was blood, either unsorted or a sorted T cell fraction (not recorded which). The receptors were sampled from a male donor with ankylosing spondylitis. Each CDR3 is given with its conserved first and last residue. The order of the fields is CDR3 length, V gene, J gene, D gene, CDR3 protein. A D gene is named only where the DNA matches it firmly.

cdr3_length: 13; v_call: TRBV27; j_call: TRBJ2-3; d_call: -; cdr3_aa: CASRPPLLVTQYF
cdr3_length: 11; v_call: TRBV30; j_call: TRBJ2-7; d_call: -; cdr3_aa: CAWSVSPEQYF
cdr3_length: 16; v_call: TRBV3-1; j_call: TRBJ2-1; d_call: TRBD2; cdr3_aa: CASSLMASGRIYEQFF
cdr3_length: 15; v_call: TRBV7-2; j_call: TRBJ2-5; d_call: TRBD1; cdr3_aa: CASSLLGTGQETQYF
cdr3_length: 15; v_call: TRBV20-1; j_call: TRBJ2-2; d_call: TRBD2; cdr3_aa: CSARPTSVNTGELFF
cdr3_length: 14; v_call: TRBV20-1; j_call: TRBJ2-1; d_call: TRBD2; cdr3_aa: CSARDGGLYNEQFF
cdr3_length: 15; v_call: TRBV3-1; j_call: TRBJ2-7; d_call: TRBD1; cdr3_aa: CASSQQSTGWFEQYF
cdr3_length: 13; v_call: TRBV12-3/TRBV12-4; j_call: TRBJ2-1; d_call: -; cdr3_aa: CASSFSGYGEQFF
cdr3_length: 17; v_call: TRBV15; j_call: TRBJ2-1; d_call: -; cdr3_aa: CATSRRGFSGVDNEQFF
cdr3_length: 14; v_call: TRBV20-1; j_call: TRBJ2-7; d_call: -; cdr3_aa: CSAPPFLKPYEQYF
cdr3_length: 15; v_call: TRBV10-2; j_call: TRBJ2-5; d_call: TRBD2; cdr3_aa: CASSEEGLLKETQYF
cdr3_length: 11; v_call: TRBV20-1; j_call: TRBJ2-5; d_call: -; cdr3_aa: CSARDPETQYF
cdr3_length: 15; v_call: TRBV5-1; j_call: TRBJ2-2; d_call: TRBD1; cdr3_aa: CASSSGQGSFGELFF
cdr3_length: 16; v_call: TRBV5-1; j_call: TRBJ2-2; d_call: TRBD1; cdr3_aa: CASSSLGTVNTGELFF